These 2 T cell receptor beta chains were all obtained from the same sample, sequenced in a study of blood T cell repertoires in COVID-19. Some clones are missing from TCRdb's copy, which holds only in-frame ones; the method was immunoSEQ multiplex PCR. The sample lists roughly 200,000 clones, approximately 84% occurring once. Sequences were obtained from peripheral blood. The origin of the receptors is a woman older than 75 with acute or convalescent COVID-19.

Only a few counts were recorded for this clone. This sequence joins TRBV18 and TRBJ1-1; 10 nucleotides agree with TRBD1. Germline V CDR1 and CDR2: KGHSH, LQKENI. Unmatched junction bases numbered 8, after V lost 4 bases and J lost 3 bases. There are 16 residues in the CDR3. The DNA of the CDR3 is TGTGCCAGCTCACTAGGACAGGGGGAGGCGGACACTGAAGCTTTCTTT. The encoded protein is CASSLGQGEADTEAFF.

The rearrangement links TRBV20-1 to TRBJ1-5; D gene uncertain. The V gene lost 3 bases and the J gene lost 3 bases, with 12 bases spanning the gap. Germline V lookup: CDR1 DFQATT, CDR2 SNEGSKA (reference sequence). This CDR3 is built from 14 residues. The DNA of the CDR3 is TGCAGTGCTAGTCCCCGACGGGACAATCAGCCCCAGCATTTT. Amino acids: CSASPRRDNQPQHF.